This T cell receptor (beta chain) was recovered during a study of patients and donors after allogeneic stem cell transplantation. TCRdb passed the RT-PCR reads through MiXCR, listing each CDR3 protein once. Here the sample spans hundreds of thousands of distinct CDR3 sequences, more than 15% being singletons. CDR3 length equals 15 residues. The V end was cut by 3 bases, the J end by 5 bases, with 14 bases between. Germline V lookup: CDR1 SGDLS, CDR2 YYNGEE. This chain joins TRBV9 and TRBJ2-2; perhaps TRBD1 as D (6 bases). The sequencing sample was made of blood, either unsorted or a sorted T cell fraction (not recorded which). This TCR was sampled from a human donor who was either an allogeneic HSCT recipient or a stem cell or donor lymphocyte infusion donor (not recorded which). It is not recorded whose cells these are; they may come from a transplant donor. The CDR3: CASSEEGTSTGELFF. DNA of the CDR3: TGTGCCAGCAGCGAAGAAGGGACATCGACCGGGGAGCTGTTTTTT.